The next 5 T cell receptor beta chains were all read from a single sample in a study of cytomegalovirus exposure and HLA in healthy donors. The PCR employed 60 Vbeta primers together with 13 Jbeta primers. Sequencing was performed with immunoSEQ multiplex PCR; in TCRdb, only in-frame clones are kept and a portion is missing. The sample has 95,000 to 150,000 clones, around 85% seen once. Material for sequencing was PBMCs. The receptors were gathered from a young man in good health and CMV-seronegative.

The CDR3 nucleotides read TGTGCCAGCAGCTCCCCGCCTGGGGGCCTCCACACAGATACGCAGTATTTT. Its protein is CASSSPPGGLHTDTQYF. This chain joins TRBV7-9 and TRBJ2-3, with D possibly being TRBD1 (6 bases). Per the germline V gene, CDR1 is SEHNR and CDR2 is FQNEAQ (reference sequence). Deletions cut 4 bases from V and 2 bases from J, with 19 bases between. The length of the CDR3 is 17 residues.

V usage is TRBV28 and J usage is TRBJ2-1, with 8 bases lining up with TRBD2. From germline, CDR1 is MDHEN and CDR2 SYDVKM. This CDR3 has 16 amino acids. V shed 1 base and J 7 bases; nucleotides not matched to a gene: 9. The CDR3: CASSLSPLGGGNEQFF. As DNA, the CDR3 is TGTGCCAGCAGTTTATCCCCTCTCGGGGGGGGGAATGAGCAGTTCTTC.

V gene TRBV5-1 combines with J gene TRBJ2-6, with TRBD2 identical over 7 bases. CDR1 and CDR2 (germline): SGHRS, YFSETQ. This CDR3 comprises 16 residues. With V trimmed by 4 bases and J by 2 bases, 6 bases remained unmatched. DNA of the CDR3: TGCGCCAGCAGCCCCGGACGGGGGGCTGGGGCCAACGTCCTGACTTTC. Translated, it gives CASSPGRGAGANVLTF.

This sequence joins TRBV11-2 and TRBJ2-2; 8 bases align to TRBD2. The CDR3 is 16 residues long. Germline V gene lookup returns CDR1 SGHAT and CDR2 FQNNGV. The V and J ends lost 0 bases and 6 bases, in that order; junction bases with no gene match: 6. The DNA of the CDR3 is TGTGCCAGCAGCTTAGATGGGCTCGGGAGGGCCGGGGAGCTGTTTTTT. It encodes CASSLDGLGRAGELFF. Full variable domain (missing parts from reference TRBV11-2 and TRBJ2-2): EAGVAQSPRYKIIEKRQSVAFWCNPISGHATLYWYQQILGQGPKLLIQFQNNGVVDDSQLPKDRFSAERLKGVDSTLKIQPAKLEDSAVYLCASSLDGLGRAGELFFGEGSRLTVL.

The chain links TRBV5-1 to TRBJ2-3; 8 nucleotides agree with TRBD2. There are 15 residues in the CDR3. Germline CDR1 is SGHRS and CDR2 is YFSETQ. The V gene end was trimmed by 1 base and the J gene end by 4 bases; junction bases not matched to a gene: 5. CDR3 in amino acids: CASSLIPGGADTQYF. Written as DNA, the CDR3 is TGCGCCAGCAGCTTGATCCCGGGGGGGGCAGATACGCAGTATTTT.